Each of the 28 T cell receptor beta chains below was sequenced from the same sample in a study of vaccination effects on CD4 cells after COVID-19. Sequencing in the ViraFEST assay came after antigen-specific CD4+ T cells had been expanded with viral peptide pools, which were used to stimulate PBMC. The culture ran for roughly ten days before CD4+ T cells were isolated. Having tested negative for nucleocapsid antibodies, the vaccine recipients showed no prior SARS-CoV-2 infection. Libraries were prepared by immunoSEQ multiplex PCR; TCRdb keeps only in-frame clonotypes and omits some of them. The data show fewer than 70,000 clones, around 80% seen once. No cognate antigen is known for these TCRs. The sequenced sample was CD4+ T cells from PBMCs cultured with SARS-CoV-2 spike peptides, obtained before COVID-19 vaccination. All receptors derive from a human donor who received a COVID-19 vaccine.

The chain recombines TRBV5-1 with TRBJ2-1; D not resolved. Germline V CDR1 and CDR2: SGHRS, YFSETQ. V lost 0 bases to trimming and J lost 5 bases, with 6 bases between them. This CDR3 comprises 13 residues. CDR3 region: CASSLGIDNEQFF. The CDR3 DNA sequence: TGCGCCAGCAGCTTGGGTATAGACAATGAGCAGTTCTTC.

The chain joins TRBV5-1 to TRBJ2-3, with 7 positions matching TRBD2. The V segment lost 4 bases and the J segment 2 bases; nucleotides outside the gene matches: 4. Germline V gene lookup returns CDR1 SGHRS and CDR2 YFSETQ. The CDR3 is made up of 14 amino acids. In DNA form, the CDR3 reads TGCGCCAGCAGCGCCGGGGGGTACACAGATACGCAGTATTTT. Amino acid sequence: CASSAGGYTDTQYF.

CDR3 coding DNA: TGTGCCTGGAGCGAGGGCGGACAGGGCTATGGCTACACCTTC. This encodes CAWSEGGQGYGYTF. This sequence joins TRBV30 and TRBJ1-2; 8 nucleotides line up with TRBD1. Germline V gives CDR1 GTSNPN, CDR2 SVGIG (reference sequence). This CDR3 is built from 14 residues. V dropped 3 bases and J dropped 4; count of bases not matched to a gene: 7.

V and J are TRBV4-1 and TRBJ1-4; TRBD1 might be the D (5 bases). The CDR3 runs 14 residues. CDR1 and CDR2 from the germline V gene are MGHRA and YSYEKL. V lost 8 bases and J lost 4, with 14 bases in between. CDR3 nucleotides: TGCGCCAGCCAAAACCAGGGCCTTAATGAAAAACTGTTTTTT. As protein: CASQNQGLNEKLFF.

The chain combines TRBV24-1 with TRBJ2-2; maybe TRBD1 (5 bases). Germline V gene data show CDR1 as KGHDR and CDR2 as SFDVKD. This CDR3 has 14 residues. The V gene lost 5 bases and the J gene lost 4 bases, with 10 bases spanning the gap. The CDR3, as DNA: TGTGCCACCAGTGGGGCAGGGCGCACCGGGGAGCTGTTTTTT. Amino acid sequence: CATSGAGRTGELFF.

This sequence joins TRBV18 and TRBJ2-4, with a possible D match to TRBD1 (5 bases). Germline loops: CDR1 KGHSH, CDR2 LQKENI. The CDR3 spans 13 residues. V dropped 4 bases and J dropped 1 base, with 5 bases sitting between them. In DNA, the CDR3 is TGTGCCAGCTCACAGGGGGCCAAAAACATTCAGTACTTC. Its translation is CASSQGAKNIQYF.

The rearrangement uses TRBV7-2 and TRBJ2-2; 12 bases are a match to TRBD2. V was clipped by 1 base and J by 3 bases; unmatched bases: 3. This CDR3 spans 17 amino acids. Looked up from germline, CDR1 is SGHTA and CDR2 is FQGNSA. For the CDR3, the DNA is TGTGCCAGCAGCTTAGACCTAGCGGGGGGGTACACCGGGGAGCTGTTTTTT. It specifies CASSLDLAGGYTGELFF. The variable domain in full, with the rest retrieved from reference TRBV7-2 and TRBJ2-2, is GAGVSQSPSNKVTEKGKDVELRCDPISGHTALYWYRQSLGQGLEFLIYFQGNSAPDKSGLPSDRFSAERTGGSVSTLTIQRTQQEDSAVYLCASSLDLAGGYTGELFFGEGSRLTVL.

The J gene is TRBJ2-2, the V gene TRBV4-3, with D possibly being TRBD2 (5 bases). Trimming cost V 3 bases and J 3 bases, with 23 bases left between them. The CDR3 is 19 amino acids. Germline loops: CDR1 LGHNA, CDR2 YSLEER. The CDR3 loop reads CASSHTAWARLADTGELFF. The CDR3 DNA sequence: TGCGCCAGCAGCCATACCGCGTGGGCTCGTCTAGCCGACACCGGGGAGCTGTTTTTT.

This clone has just a few counts. CDR3 protein: CATSDPRQGTGELFF. CDR3 nucleotide sequence: TGTGCCACCAGTGATCCGAGACAGGGAACCGGGGAGCTGTTTTTT. The chain employs TRBV24-1 and TRBJ2-2; the match to TRBD1 covers 7 bases. V dropped 3 bases and J dropped 5; count of bases not matched to a gene: 5. CDR1 and CDR2 from the germline V gene are KGHDR and SFDVKD. The CDR3 sequence is 15 residues long.

This rearrangement joins TRBV6-5 to TRBJ1-2; D unresolved. The CDR3 extends over 14 amino acids. V was clipped by 6 bases and J by 0 bases, with 11 bases between them. The germline V gene has CDR1 MNHEY and CDR2 SVGAGI. The CDR3 reads CASRAPGPNYGYTF. The CDR3 coding sequence is TGTGCCAGCAGAGCCCCGGGTCCTAACTATGGCTACACCTTC.

This clone was seen a few times. This chain links TRBV2 with TRBJ2-7, with 7 bases identical to TRBD1. There are 13 residues in the CDR3. V lost 8 bases and J lost 1; bases outside the gene matches: 5. Germline V gene sequence: CDR1 SNHLY, CDR2 FYNNEI. The CDR3 here is CASGRQGSYEQYV. The DNA of the CDR3 is TGTGCCAGCGGAAGACAGGGATCCTACGAGCAGTACGTC.

The chain is built from TRBV29-1 and TRBJ2-2; TRBD1 is a possible D gene (7 bases). V lost 2 bases, J lost 1 base, and 11 bases lay in between. Per the germline V gene, CDR1 is SQVTM and CDR2 is ANQGSEA. This CDR3 comprises 15 residues. CDR3 in amino acids: CSVERGRGNTGELFF. In DNA, the CDR3 is TGCAGCGTTGAAAGGGGGCGGGGGAACACCGGGGAGCTGTTTTTT.

The chain has TRBV18 and TRBJ2-1; D unclear. This CDR3 has 11 amino acids. Germline CDR1 and CDR2: KGHSH and LQKENI. Between the trimmed V and J ends, which lost 1 base and 10 bases, there was a span of 5 bases. The CDR3 protein is CASSPLTEQFF. The CDR3, as DNA: TGTGCCAGCTCACCACTGACAGAGCAGTTCTTC.

The chain is built from TRBV20-1 and TRBJ2-2; D may be TRBD1 (5 bases). The CDR3 runs to 14 residues. Germline-derived CDR1 and CDR2 are DFQATT and SNEGSKA (reference sequence). Trimming removed 3 bases at V and 0 bases at J, with 8 bases between. The CDR3 region is CSASTGPNTGELFF. Here the CDR3 DNA reads TGCAGTGCTAGTACAGGCCCGAACACCGGGGAGCTGTTTTTT.

This clone was observed a handful of times. The genes are TRBV12-3 or TRBV12-4 and TRBJ1-6; no reliable D call. The CDR3 has 12 amino acids. The V end was cut by 5 bases, the J end by 5 bases, with 4 bases between. The CDR3 region has the DNA TGTGCCAGCAGTCAAGATAATTCACCCCTCCACTTT. It codes for CASSQDNSPLHF.

This clone was observed once. The J gene is TRBJ1-1, the V gene TRBV6-5, with 7 nucleotides matching TRBD1. This CDR3 comprises 12 residues. The V gene end was trimmed by 6 bases and the J gene end by 6 bases; junction bases not matched to a gene: 4. Germline values: CDR1 MNHEY, CDR2 SVGAGI. The CDR3 here is CASRSGTAEAFF. The CDR3 DNA reads TGTGCCAGCAGGTCCGGGACAGCTGAAGCTTTCTTT.

The V and J genes are TRBV6-1 and TRBJ2-3, with no clear D. V lost 3 bases and J 4 bases, leaving 14 bases between the germline ends. The CDR3 has 15 amino acids. Germline values: CDR1 MNHNS, CDR2 SASEGT. The DNA for the CDR3 is TGTGCCAGCAGTGAGGCCGCGGTAGCTTCAGATACGCAGTATTTT. Its translation is CASSEAAVASDTQYF.

V usage is TRBV19 and J usage is TRBJ1-2; D is perhaps TRBD1 (6 bases). V lost 6 bases to trimming and J lost 4 bases, with 24 bases between them. Per germline, CDR1 LNHDA and CDR2 SQIVND (reference sequence). CDR3 length: 17 residues. CDR3 sequence: CASRKQGSGEEGYGYTF. Here the CDR3 DNA reads TGTGCCAGTAGGAAACAGGGATCAGGGGAAGAGGGCTATGGCTACACCTTC. The whole variable domain, filled in from reference TRBV19 and TRBJ1-2, reads DGGITQSPKYLFRKEGQNVTLSCEQNLNHDAMYWYRQDPGQGLRLIYYSQIVNDFQKGDIAEGYSVSREKKESFPLTVTSAQKNPTAFYLCASRKQGSGEEGYGYTFGSGTRLTVV.

This clone showed up just once. The chain is built from TRBV10-3 and TRBJ2-1; 7 bases fit TRBD2. V was pared by 0 bases and J by 4 bases, with 0 bases of the junction left unmatched. CDR3 length: 14 amino acids. Germline assignment: CDR1 ENHRY and CDR2 SYGVKD. The CDR3 is CAISESGGYNEQFF. The CDR3 DNA reads TGTGCCATCAGTGAGTCGGGGGGGTACAATGAGCAGTTCTTC.

CDR3 nucleotide sequence: TGTGCCAGCTCACCATTGGCGACCGCCGATCAGCCCCAGCATTTT. Residues: CASSPLATADQPQHF. V is TRBV18 and J is TRBJ1-5; the D is unclear. In germline, CDR1 is KGHSH, CDR2 LQKENI. This CDR3 is 15 amino acids long. Trimming stripped 2 bases from V and 5 bases from J, with 13 bases between.

V usage is TRBV5-1 and J usage is TRBJ2-3, with D maybe TRBD2 (5 bases). Germline assignment: CDR1 SGHRS and CDR2 YFSETQ. This CDR3 is built from 15 residues. Trimming removed 4 bases at V and 0 bases at J, with 12 bases between. CDR3 in amino acids: CASSAERRSTDTQYF. DNA for the CDR3: TGCGCCAGCAGCGCTGAACGGAGGAGCACAGATACGCAGTATTTT.

The V call is TRBV7-3, the J call TRBJ1-6; D call uncertain. V dropped 3 bases and J dropped 7 bases, with 13 bases sitting between them. CDR3 length: 15 residues. Looked up from germline, CDR1 is SGHTA and CDR2 is FQGTGA. The CDR3 loop is CASSLQPGINSPLHF. The DNA of the CDR3 is TGTGCCAGCAGCTTGCAACCCGGGATCAATTCACCCCTCCACTTT.

This chain links TRBV11-3 with TRBJ2-1, with 7 bases that match TRBD2. Germline values: CDR1 SGHNT, CDR2 YENEEA. The V gene end was trimmed by 0 bases and the J gene end by 6 bases; junction bases not matched to a gene: 5. The CDR3 totals 15 residues. The chain's CDR3 is CASSLDAQRGNEQFF. The CDR3 region has the DNA TGTGCCAGCAGCTTAGATGCCCAGCGGGGCAATGAGCAGTTCTTC.

The V gene is TRBV24-1, the J gene TRBJ2-1; the match to TRBD1 covers 11 bases. The CDR3 spans 16 residues. CDR1 and CDR2 (germline): KGHDR, SFDVKD. The J segment lost 9 bases and the V segment lost 4 bases, leaving 10 bases of the junction unmatched. The CDR3 DNA reads TGTGCCACCAGTGACCTGGGACAGGGGGTATGGGGTGAGCAGTTCTTC. Translated: CATSDLGQGVWGEQFF.

V gene TRBV18 combines with J gene TRBJ2-5, with TRBD2 matching over 14 bases. The CDR3 has 18 residues. After removal of 0 bases from V and 3 bases from J, the junction contained 6 bases not matched to a gene. CDR1 KGHSH and CDR2 LQKENI come from the germline V gene. CDR3: CASSPPTSGGARKETQYF. The CDR3 region has the DNA TGTGCCAGCTCACCACCGACTAGCGGGGGGGCTCGGAAAGAGACCCAGTACTTC.

CDR3 DNA: TGTGCCAGCAGCCGCACAGGGGGCGTAGTGGACACAGATACGCAGTATTTT. This codes for CASSRTGGVVDTDTQYF. This sequence joins TRBV11-2 and TRBJ2-3; 9 bases line up with TRBD1. The CDR3 totals 17 residues. Germline V gene sequence: CDR1 SGHAT, CDR2 FQNNGV. After removal of 5 bases from V and 2 bases from J, the junction contained 11 bases not matched to a gene.

The chain uses TRBV7-2 and TRBJ1-2; tentatively, D is TRBD1 (6 bases). The ends were cut back, 6 bases at V and 4 bases at J, with 21 bases in the middle. This CDR3 spans 16 amino acids. CDR1 is SGHTA, CDR2 FQGNSA, per germline. DNA for the CDR3: TGTGCCAGCAGTACCTACGAGGGGGGGCTTGGCTATGGCTACACCTTC. This translates into CASSTYEGGLGYGYTF.

The chain recombines TRBV7-8 with TRBJ2-3; no definite D call. This CDR3 region has 13 residues. Germline CDR1 SGHVS, CDR2 FQNEAQ. V was pared by 5 bases and J by 6 bases, with 12 bases between. The CDR3 loop reads CASSREVVDTQYF. CDR3 nucleotide sequence: TGTGCCAGCAGCCGAGAGGTAGTTGATACGCAGTATTTT.